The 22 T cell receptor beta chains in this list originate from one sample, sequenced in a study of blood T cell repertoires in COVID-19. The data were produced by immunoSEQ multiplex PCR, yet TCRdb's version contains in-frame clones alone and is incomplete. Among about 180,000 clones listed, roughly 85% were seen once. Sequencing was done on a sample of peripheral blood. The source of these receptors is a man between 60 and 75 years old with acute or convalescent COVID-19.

CDR3 bases: TGCGCCAGCAGCTTGGGGAGCGGGAGGGCCGGAAAGACCCAGTACTTC. Translated, it gives CASSLGSGRAGKTQYF. The chain has TRBV5-1 and TRBJ2-5; the match to TRBD2 covers 10 bases. V gave up 0 bases and J gave up 6 bases; unmatched junction bases: 8. The CDR3 is 16 amino acids. The V gene's germline CDR1 is SGHRS and CDR2 YFSETQ.

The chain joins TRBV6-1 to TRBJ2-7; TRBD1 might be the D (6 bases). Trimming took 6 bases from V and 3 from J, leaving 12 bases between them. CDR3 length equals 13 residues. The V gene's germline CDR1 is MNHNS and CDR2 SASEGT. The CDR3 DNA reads TGTGCCAGCAGCCTCGGACAGCACTACGAGCAGTACTTC. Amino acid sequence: CASSLGQHYEQYF.

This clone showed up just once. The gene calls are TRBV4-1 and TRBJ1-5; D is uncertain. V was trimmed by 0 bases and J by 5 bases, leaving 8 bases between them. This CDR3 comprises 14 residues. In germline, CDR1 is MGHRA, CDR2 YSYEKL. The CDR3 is CASSQDSGYQPQHF. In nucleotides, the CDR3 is TGCGCCAGCAGCCAAGATAGTGGTTATCAGCCCCAGCATTTT.

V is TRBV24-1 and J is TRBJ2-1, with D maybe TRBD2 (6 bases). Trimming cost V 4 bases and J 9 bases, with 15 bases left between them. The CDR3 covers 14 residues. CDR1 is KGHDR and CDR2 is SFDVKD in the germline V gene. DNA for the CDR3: TGTGCCACCAGTGACCGACTAGTCGGAAGTGAGCAGTTCTTC. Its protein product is CATSDRLVGSEQFF.

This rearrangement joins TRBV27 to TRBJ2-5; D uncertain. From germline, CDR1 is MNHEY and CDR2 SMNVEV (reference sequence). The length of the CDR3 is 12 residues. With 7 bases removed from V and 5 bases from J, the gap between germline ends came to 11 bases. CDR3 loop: CASKSSWETQYF. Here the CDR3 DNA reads TGTGCCAGCAAATCGAGTTGGGAGACCCAGTACTTC.

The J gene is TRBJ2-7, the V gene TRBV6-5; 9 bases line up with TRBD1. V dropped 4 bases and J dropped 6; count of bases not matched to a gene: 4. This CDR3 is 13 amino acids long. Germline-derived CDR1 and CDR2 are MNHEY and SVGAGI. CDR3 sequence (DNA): TGTGCCAGCAGTTTGGGACAGGGTATCGAGCAGTACTTC. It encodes CASSLGQGIEQYF.

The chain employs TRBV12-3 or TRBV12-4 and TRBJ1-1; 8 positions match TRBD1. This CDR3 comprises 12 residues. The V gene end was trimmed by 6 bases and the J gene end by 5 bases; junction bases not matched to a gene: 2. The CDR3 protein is CASRTGGTEAFF. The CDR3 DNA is TGTGCCAGCAGAACAGGGGGTACTGAAGCTTTCTTT.

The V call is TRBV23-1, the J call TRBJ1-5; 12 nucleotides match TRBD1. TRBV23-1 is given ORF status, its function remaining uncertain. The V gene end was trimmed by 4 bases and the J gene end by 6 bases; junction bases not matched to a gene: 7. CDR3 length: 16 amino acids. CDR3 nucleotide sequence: TGCGCCAGCAGTCTCCGGGACAGGGGGCAGGTTCAGCCCCAGCATTTT. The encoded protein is CASSLRDRGQVQPQHF.

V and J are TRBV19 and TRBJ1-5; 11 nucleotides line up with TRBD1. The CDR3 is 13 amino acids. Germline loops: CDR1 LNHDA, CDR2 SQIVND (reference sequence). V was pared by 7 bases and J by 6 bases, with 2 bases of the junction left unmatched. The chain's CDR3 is CASKDRGPQPQHF. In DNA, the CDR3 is TGTGCCAGTAAGGACAGGGGGCCTCAGCCCCAGCATTTT.

CDR3 sequence reads: CASSSGQGNEQFF. The CDR3 DNA sequence: TGTGCCAGCAGTTCGGGACAGGGGAATGAGCAGTTCTTC. The gene calls are TRBV27 and TRBJ2-1, with TRBD1 matching over 10 bases. The germline CDR1 and CDR2 sequences are MNHEY and SMNVEV (reference sequence). Unmatched junction bases numbered 1, after V lost 4 bases and J lost 7 bases. This CDR3 has 13 amino acids.

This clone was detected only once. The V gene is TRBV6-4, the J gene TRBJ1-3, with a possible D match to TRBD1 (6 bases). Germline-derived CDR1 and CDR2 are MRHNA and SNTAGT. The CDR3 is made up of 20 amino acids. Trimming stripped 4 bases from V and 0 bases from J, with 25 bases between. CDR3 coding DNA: TGTGCCAGCAGTGCCGCCCCCGTGCGGGGGCCCGCCAACTCTGGAAACACCATATATTTT. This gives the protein CASSAAPVRGPANSGNTIYF.

CDR3 sequence: CASSLVALAGELFF. In DNA form, the CDR3 reads TGTGCCAGCAGCTTAGTAGCCTTGGCCGGGGAGCTGTTTTTT. This sequence joins TRBV7-2 and TRBJ2-2; D is ambiguous. The CDR3 length is 14 residues. V gave up 1 base and J gave up 6 bases, with 9 bases separating them. The germline V gene encodes CDR1 SGHTA and CDR2 FQGNSA. The entire variable domain, with the rest obtained from reference TRBV7-2 and TRBJ2-2, is as follows: GAGVSQSPSNKVTEKGKDVELRCDPISGHTALYWYRQSLGQGLEFLIYFQGNSAPDKSGLPSDRFSAERTGGSVSTLTIQRTQQEDSAVYLCASSLVALAGELFFGEGSRLTVL.

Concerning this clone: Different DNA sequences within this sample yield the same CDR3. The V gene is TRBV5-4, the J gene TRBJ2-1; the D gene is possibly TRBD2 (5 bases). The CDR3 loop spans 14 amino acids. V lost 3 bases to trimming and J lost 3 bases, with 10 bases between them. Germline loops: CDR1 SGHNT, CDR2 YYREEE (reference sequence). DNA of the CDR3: TGTGCCAGCAGCTATGATCGGGGCTACAATGAGCAGTTCTTC. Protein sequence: CASSYDRGYNEQFF.

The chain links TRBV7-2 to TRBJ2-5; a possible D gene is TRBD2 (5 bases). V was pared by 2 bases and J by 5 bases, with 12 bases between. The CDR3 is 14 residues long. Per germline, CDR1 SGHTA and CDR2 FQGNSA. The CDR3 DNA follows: TGTGCCAGCAGCTTAATTCTAGCTATGGAGACCCAGTACTTC. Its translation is CASSLILAMETQYF.

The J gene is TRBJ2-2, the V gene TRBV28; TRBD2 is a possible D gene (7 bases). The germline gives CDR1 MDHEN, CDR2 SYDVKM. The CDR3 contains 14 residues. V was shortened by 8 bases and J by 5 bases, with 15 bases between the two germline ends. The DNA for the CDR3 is TGTGCCAGCCGGGGGGCTACCCGGACCGGGGAGCTGTTTTTT. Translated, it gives CASRGATRTGELFF. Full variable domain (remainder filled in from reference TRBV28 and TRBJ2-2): DVKVTQSSRYLVKRTGEKVFLECVQDMDHENMFWYRQDPGLGLRLIYFSYDVKMKEKGDIPEGYSVSREKKERFSLILESASTNQTSMYLCASRGATRTGELFFGEGSRLTVL.

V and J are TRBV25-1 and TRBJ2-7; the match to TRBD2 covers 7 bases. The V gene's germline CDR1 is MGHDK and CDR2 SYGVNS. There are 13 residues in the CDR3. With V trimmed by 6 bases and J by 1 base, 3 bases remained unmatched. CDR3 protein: CASRAGESYEQYF. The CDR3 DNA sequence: TGTGCCAGCAGGGCGGGAGAATCCTACGAGCAGTACTTC.

As DNA, the CDR3 is TGTGCCAGCAGCTTAGGGGCTAGCGTGGCGAACACCGGGGAGCTGTTTTTT. This codes for CASSLGASVANTGELFF. The genes are TRBV7-8 and TRBJ2-2, with a tentative D call TRBD2 (6 bases). V lost 1 base, J lost 0 bases, and 12 bases lay in between. Germline CDR1 and CDR2: SGHVS and FQNEAQ. The CDR3 covers 17 residues.

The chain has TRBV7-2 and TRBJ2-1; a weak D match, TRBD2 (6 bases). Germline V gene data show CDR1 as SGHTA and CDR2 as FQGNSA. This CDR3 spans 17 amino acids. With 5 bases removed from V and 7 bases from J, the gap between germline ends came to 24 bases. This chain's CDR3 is CASSARPGLPRGNEQFF. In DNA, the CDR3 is TGTGCCAGCAGCGCCCGTCCGGGACTTCCCCGAGGAAATGAGCAGTTCTTC.

CDR3 loop: CASSLSGDGQSEQYF. The CDR3 DNA is TGTGCCAGCAGTTTATCCGGGGACGGACAGTCCGAGCAGTACTTC. V usage is TRBV28 and J usage is TRBJ2-7; weak D call: TRBD1 (6 bases). The CDR3 covers 15 residues. CDR1 is MDHEN, CDR2 SYDVKM, per germline. V lost 1 base to trimming and J lost 6 bases, with 16 bases between them.

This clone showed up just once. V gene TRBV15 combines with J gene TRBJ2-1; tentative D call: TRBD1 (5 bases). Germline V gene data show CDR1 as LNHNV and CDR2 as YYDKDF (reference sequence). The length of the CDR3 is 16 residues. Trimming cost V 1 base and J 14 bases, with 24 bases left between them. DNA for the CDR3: TGTGCCACCAGCAGAGTTGGCAGGGTAGGCCAAGTTGACAAGTTCTTC. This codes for CATSRVGRVGQVDKFF.

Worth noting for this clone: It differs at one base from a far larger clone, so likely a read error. The CDR3 protein is CASSPGTGSSYEQYF. CDR3 coding DNA: TGTGCCAGCAGCCCCGGGACAGGGAGCTCCTACGAGCAGTACTTC. J is TRBJ2-7 and V is TRBV6-2 or TRBV6-3; 9 bases match TRBD1. CDR3 size: 15 residues. CDR1 is MNHEY, CDR2 SVGEGT, per germline. With V trimmed by 6 bases and J by 0 bases, 6 bases remained unmatched.

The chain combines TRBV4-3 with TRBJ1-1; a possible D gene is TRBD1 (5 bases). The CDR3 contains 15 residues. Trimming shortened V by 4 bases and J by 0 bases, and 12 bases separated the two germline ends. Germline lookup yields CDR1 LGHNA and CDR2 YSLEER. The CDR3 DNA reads TGCGCCAGCAGCCGACAGACAGAAATGAACACTGAAGCTTTCTTT. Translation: CASSRQTEMNTEAFF.